The next 32 T cell receptor beta chains were all read from a single sample in a study of T cells in localized non-small cell lung cancer. Sequencing was performed with immunoSEQ multiplex PCR; in TCRdb, only in-frame clones are kept and a portion is missing. The sample holds fewer than 100,000 clones, 70% to 90% seen once. The sample in question was peripheral blood, obtained before any cancer treatment. The receptors shown here come from an older female donor with stage I lung adenocarcinoma.

By share, this clone ranks as medium-sized. CDR3 nucleotides: TGTGCCAGCAGCTCGGGGACTAGCGGTGGGGAGCAGTACTTC. Protein: CASSSGTSGGEQYF. The chain couples TRBV7-9 to TRBJ2-7; the match to TRBD2 covers 11 bases. This CDR3 is built from 14 residues. V dropped 4 bases and J dropped 7; count of bases not matched to a gene: 6. Germline V gene lookup returns CDR1 SEHNR and CDR2 FQNEAQ (reference sequence).

A single count supports this clone. The chain combines TRBV15 with TRBJ2-4; D might be TRBD1 (6 bases). The germline CDR1 and CDR2 sequences are LNHNV and YYDKDF (reference sequence). The length of the CDR3 is 13 residues. The germline V and J ends were trimmed by 0 bases and 6 bases, with 6 bases remaining between them. The CDR3 DNA reads as TGTGCCACCAGCAGAGACAGGGGAAACATTCAGTACTTC. Its translation: CATSRDRGNIQYF.

The chain combines TRBV19 with TRBJ2-1, with unresolved D. CDR1 is LNHDA, CDR2 SQIVND, per germline (reference sequence). The CDR3 spans 15 residues. The V and J ends lost 2 bases and 0 bases respectively, with 8 bases between them. The CDR3 DNA sequence: TGTGCCAGTAGTATATTTCCGAGCTCCTACAATGAGCAGTTCTTC. Its translation is CASSIFPSSYNEQFF.

The rearrangement links TRBV4-2 to TRBJ1-6, with D possibly TRBD1 on 5 matching bases. The CDR3 contains 14 residues. The V and J ends lost 1 base and 9 bases respectively, with 10 bases between them. Germline V gives CDR1 LGHNA, CDR2 YNFKEQ. The CDR3 nucleotides read TGTGCCAGCAGCCAAGGGGGGGTTGGTTCACCCCTCCACTTT. Protein: CASSQGGVGSPLHF.

This chain uses TRBV6-5 with TRBJ1-2; D unclear. The CDR3 consists of 13 residues. With 5 bases removed from V and 2 bases from J, the gap between germline ends came to 9 bases. Germline CDR1 MNHEY, CDR2 SVGAGI. CDR3 region: CASSERVNYGYTF. In DNA form, the CDR3 reads TGTGCCAGCAGTGAAAGGGTGAACTATGGCTACACCTTC.

This clone qualifies as medium-sized. The V call is TRBV11-2, the J call TRBJ2-3, with TRBD2 matching 7 bases. Trimming removed 3 bases from V and 0 bases from J; junction bases left unmatched: 9. Germline V gene lookup returns CDR1 SGHAT and CDR2 FQNNGV. This CDR3 contains 17 residues. The CDR3 nucleotides are TGTGCCAGCAGCTTGGAGTGGGATAGCGGGAGCACAGATACGCAGTATTTT. Translation gives CASSLEWDSGSTDTQYF. Supplemented by reference TRBV11-2 and TRBJ2-3, the full variable domain reads EAGVAQSPRYKIIEKRQSVAFWCNPISGHATLYWYQQILGQGPKLLIQFQNNGVVDDSQLPKDRFSAERLKGVDSTLKIQPAKLEDSAVYLCASSLEWDSGSTDTQYFGPGTRLTVL.

The rearrangement links TRBV19 to TRBJ2-4; D not resolved. CDR1 is LNHDA and CDR2 is SQIVND in the germline V gene (reference sequence). The V gene lost 3 bases and the J gene lost 0 bases, with 9 bases spanning the gap. This CDR3 has 15 amino acids. The chain's CDR3 is CASSIGSAAKNIQYF. The CDR3 region has the DNA TGTGCCAGTAGTATCGGGTCAGCAGCCAAAAACATTCAGTACTTC.

This clone turned up a few times. One end of the junction fails to match germline, which may point to a read error. The chain employs TRBV5-6 and TRBJ2-1; D remains ambiguous. CDR1 is SGHDT, CDR2 YYEEEE, per germline. CDR3 size: 16 residues. CDR3 amino acids: CASSLDPGLSYNELFF. The DNA of the CDR3 is TGTGCCAGCAGCTTGGACCCCGGCCTTTCTTACAATGAGCTGTTCTTC.

The CDR3 sequence is CASSPPGGSYRTFPDEQYF. In DNA form, the CDR3 reads TGTGCCAGCAGCCCACCAGGGGGTAGTTACAGAACGTTCCCCGACGAGCAGTACTTC. The V and J genes are TRBV7-9 and TRBJ2-7, with TRBD1 matching over 7 bases. Germline V gene sequence: CDR1 SEHNR, CDR2 FQNEAQ (reference sequence). Trimming at V came to 5 bases and at J to 5 bases, leaving 24 bases not matched to a gene. The CDR3 length is 19 residues.

The chain is built from TRBV19 and TRBJ1-2, with 8 positions matching TRBD1. Looked up from germline, CDR1 is LNHDA and CDR2 is SQIVND (reference sequence). The CDR3 has 16 residues. Unmatched junction bases numbered 9, after V lost 3 bases and J lost 3 bases. Here the CDR3 reads CASSILGQGADYGYTF. CDR3 DNA: TGTGCCAGTAGTATCCTCGGACAGGGAGCGGACTATGGCTACACCTTC.

The gene calls are TRBV7-6 and TRBJ1-1; possibly TRBD1 for D (5 bases). V lost 6 bases and J 5 bases, leaving 13 bases between the germline ends. Germline-derived CDR1 and CDR2 are SGHVS and FNYEAQ. CDR3 size: 13 residues. This chain's CDR3 is CASSTGRGTEAFF. The DNA for the CDR3 is TGTGCCAGCAGTACAGGTCGGGGAACTGAAGCTTTCTTT. The entire variable domain, with the rest obtained from reference TRBV7-6 and TRBJ1-1, is as follows: GAGVSQSPRYKVTKRGQDVALRCDPISGHVSLYWYRQALGQGPEFLTYFNYEAQQDKSGLPNDRFSAERPEGSISTLTIQRTEQRDSAMYRCASSTGRGTEAFFGQGTRLTVV.

The rearrangement links TRBV30 to TRBJ2-5, with a tentative D call TRBD1 (5 bases). The V end lost 5 bases, the J end lost 5 bases, and 12 bases lay between the germline ends. The CDR3 is made up of 12 amino acids. The germline V gene encodes CDR1 GTSNPN and CDR2 SVGIG (reference sequence). The CDR3: CAWARSGETQYF. The DNA for the CDR3 is TGTGCCTGGGCGAGGTCAGGGGAGACCCAGTACTTC.

The V call is TRBV15, the J call TRBJ2-1, with 7 bases fitting TRBD2. The CDR3 has 14 amino acids. Per the germline V gene, CDR1 is LNHNV and CDR2 is YYDKDF (reference sequence). Losses at the gene ends were 0 bases for V and 12 bases for J; bases not matched to a gene: 8. In nucleotides, the CDR3 is TGTGCCACCAGCAGAGATATGCGGGGGAGGGGGCAGTTCTTC. It is translated as CATSRDMRGRGQFF.

The CDR3 protein is CASRRPPDSEAFF. In nucleotides, the CDR3 is TGTGCCAGCCGACGGCCCCCGGACAGTGAAGCTTTCTTT. The chain is built from TRBV6-5 and TRBJ1-1; weak D call: TRBD1 (6 bases). Trimming pared 8 bases from V and 7 bases from J, leaving 17 bases between. The germline V gene encodes CDR1 MNHEY and CDR2 SVGAGI. There are 13 residues in the CDR3.

The chain is built from TRBV5-6 and TRBJ1-3; D might be TRBD1 (5 bases). The CDR3 spans 15 residues. CDR1 is SGHDT and CDR2 is YYEEEE in the germline V gene. V shed 1 base and J shed 4 bases, with 12 bases lying between them. CDR3 protein: CASSLTGAEGNTIYF. As DNA, the CDR3 is TGTGCCAGCAGCTTGACAGGAGCAGAGGGAAACACCATATATTTT.

The rearrangement links TRBV15 to TRBJ2-7, with 9 positions matching TRBD1. The length of the CDR3 is 15 residues. Trimming at V came to 3 bases and at J to 4 bases, leaving 7 bases not matched to a gene. Germline values: CDR1 LNHNV, CDR2 YYDKDF (reference sequence). CDR3 nucleotide sequence: TGTGCCACCAGCAGGGCCGGGACAGGGCGATACGAGCAGTACTTC. This encodes CATSRAGTGRYEQYF.

J is TRBJ1-4 and V is TRBV6-5; D not certain. V was clipped by 5 bases and J by 2 bases, with 9 bases between them. The CDR3 sequence is 14 residues long. Per germline, CDR1 MNHEY and CDR2 SVGAGI. Here the CDR3 reads CASSRGFTNEKLFF. The CDR3 DNA follows: TGTGCCAGCAGTCGAGGTTTCACTAATGAAAAACTGTTTTTT.

This clone has just one count. The chain is built from TRBV6-5 and TRBJ1-2; 9 bases agree with TRBD1. The CDR3 is made up of 13 amino acids. CDR1 and CDR2 from the germline V gene are MNHEY and SVGAGI. Unmatched junction bases numbered 3, after V lost 5 bases and J lost 5 bases. This CDR3 is CASSETGGYGYTF. DNA of the CDR3: TGTGCCAGCAGTGAGACAGGGGGGTATGGCTACACCTTC.

This chain uses TRBV19 with TRBJ2-3; 10 nucleotides align to TRBD2. Per germline, CDR1 LNHDA and CDR2 SQIVND (reference sequence). With V trimmed by 3 bases and J by 8 bases, 8 bases remained unmatched. The CDR3 length is 15 residues. The CDR3 protein is CASSMSSGSGSTQYF. The CDR3 DNA follows: TGTGCCAGTAGTATGTCTAGCGGGAGCGGGAGTACGCAGTATTTT.

As DNA, the CDR3 is TGTGCCAGCAGCACCTCAGGGGGACAGCCCCAGCATTTT. Its translation is CASSTSGGQPQHF. The rearrangement links TRBV7-9 to TRBJ1-5, with 7 bases aligning to TRBD1. Germline CDR1 and CDR2: SEHNR and FQNEAQ (reference sequence). The ends lost 5 bases at V and 7 bases at J; junction bases unmatched: 5. CDR3 length: 13 amino acids.

This chain connects TRBV2 to TRBJ1-2; a possible D gene is TRBD1 (6 bases). CDR3 length equals 14 residues. The germline V gene has CDR1 SNHLY and CDR2 FYNNEI. Trimming pared 4 bases from V and 5 bases from J, leaving 14 bases between. The CDR3 nucleotides read TGTGCCAGCAGTGGCAACAGGCAGGGGTATGGCTACACCTTC. It translates to CASSGNRQGYGYTF.

With respect to this clone: This may arise from a read error, as a much more abundant clone is one base away. The chain links TRBV13 to TRBJ1-1; no firm D call. The length of the CDR3 is 12 residues. With 2 bases removed from V and 1 base from J, the gap between germline ends came to 2 bases. Germline V gene lookup returns CDR1 PRHDT and CDR2 FYEKMQ (reference sequence). The CDR3 nucleotides read TGTGCCAGCAGCTTATGGAACACTGAAGCTTTCTTT. Amino acids: CASSLWNTEAFF.

The DNA of the CDR3 is TGTGCCAGCAGCTTGTTCGGGACAGACTACGAGCAGTACTTC. This encodes CASSLFGTDYEQYF. The chain carries TRBV5-6 and TRBJ2-7; 7 bases agree with TRBD1. The germline V gene encodes CDR1 SGHDT and CDR2 YYEEEE. V lost 1 base to trimming and J lost 3 bases; unmatched junction nucleotides: 4. The CDR3 runs 14 residues.

As to this clone: At one end the junction does not follow the germline gene, possibly because of a read error. The gene calls are TRBV30 and TRBJ2-3; perhaps TRBD1 as D (5 bases). The CDR3 is 14 amino acids. The germline V gene encodes CDR1 GTSNPN and CDR2 SVGIG (reference sequence). In nucleotides, the CDR3 is TGTGCCTGGCATCAGGGTGTCGGCACGGATACGCAGTATTTT. Translating gives CAWHQGVGTDTQYF.

The genes are TRBV27 and TRBJ1-4, with TRBD1 identical over 8 bases. Germline CDR1 and CDR2: MNHEY and SMNVEV (reference sequence). The CDR3 totals 20 residues. The V and J ends lost 5 bases and 1 base, in that order; junction bases with no gene match: 18. The CDR3 loop reads CASSPPGQVEGTGTNEKLFF. The CDR3 DNA is TGTGCCAGCAGTCCTCCCGGACAGGTTGAAGGGACAGGAACTAATGAAAAACTGTTTTTT.

As to this clone: Other DNA sequences in the sample encode the same CDR3. CDR3 DNA sequence: TGTGCCAGCAGTGAAGCACGGGGTGGTGGCTACACCTTC. Its protein product is CASSEARGGGYTF. The chain links TRBV6-1 to TRBJ1-2, with D unresolved. This CDR3 region has 13 residues. The V end lost 0 bases, the J end lost 7 bases, and 9 bases lay between the germline ends. Per the germline V gene, CDR1 is MNHNS and CDR2 is SASEGT.

The genes are TRBV5-5 and TRBJ1-1; D perhaps matches TRBD1 (5 bases). This CDR3 has 13 amino acids. V was pared by 4 bases and J by 2 bases, with 9 bases between. Germline V gene data show CDR1 as SGHKS and CDR2 as YYEKEE (reference sequence). The CDR3, as DNA: TGTGCCAGCAGCGAGACAGTTAACACTGAAGCTTTCTTT. Amino acids: CASSETVNTEAFF.

The V call is TRBV19, the J call TRBJ2-6; D is uncertain. The CDR3 runs 18 residues. Germline V gene lookup returns CDR1 LNHDA and CDR2 SQIVND (reference sequence). Trimming left V 1 base short and J 2 bases short, with 15 bases between. CDR3 sequence reads: CASSIGPLGITGANVLTF. In DNA, the CDR3 is TGTGCCAGTAGTATAGGCCCTTTGGGGATAACTGGGGCCAACGTCCTGACTTTC.

This chain connects TRBV19 to TRBJ2-2; a weak D match, TRBD2 (6 bases). CDR3 length: 15 residues. CDR1 is LNHDA, CDR2 SQIVND, per germline (reference sequence). V was pared by 6 bases and J by 0 bases, with 11 bases between. CDR3 in amino acids: CASRVLAPNTGELFF. The CDR3 bases are TGTGCCAGTAGAGTTCTAGCGCCGAACACCGGGGAGCTGTTTTTT.

V gene TRBV11-2 combines with J gene TRBJ2-1; 7 bases fit TRBD1. This CDR3 spans 15 amino acids. J gave up 7 bases and V 1 base, and 7 bases lay outside the gene matches. CDR1 SGHAT and CDR2 FQNNGV come from the germline V gene. CDR3 bases: TGTGCCAGCAGCTTAGTAGTAGGGACAGATAATGAGCAGTTCTTC. Translated: CASSLVVGTDNEQFF.

The chain is built from TRBV28 and TRBJ1-2, with D perhaps TRBD1 (5 bases). The V end lost 7 bases, the J end lost 6 bases, and 15 bases lay between the germline ends. Germline CDR1 is MDHEN and CDR2 is SYDVKM. This CDR3 is built from 13 residues. CDR3 protein: CASTPWDGDGYTF. DNA of the CDR3: TGTGCCAGCACCCCTTGGGACGGAGATGGCTACACCTTC.

In this sample, this clone turned up once. CDR3 DNA: TGCGCCAGCAGCACCGTGGGAGGGTGGAGCACTGAAGCTTTCTTT. As protein: CASSTVGGWSTEAFF. The rearrangement links TRBV5-1 to TRBJ1-1; D is unclear. Germline-derived CDR1 and CDR2 are SGHRS and YFSETQ. The CDR3 runs 15 residues. V was clipped by 4 bases and J by 4 bases, with 17 bases between them.